The sequence of this T cell receptor beta chain was determined in a study of control samples from healthy donors and cancer patients. The table came from immunoSEQ multiplex PCR; TCRdb's copy has only in-frame clones and leaves some out. This table has 200,000 or so clones, about 91% appearing once. V was cut by 1 base and J by 8 bases, with 8 bases left in between. From germline, CDR1 is MGHRA and CDR2 YSYEKL. This CDR3 has 12 amino acids. This receptor was taken from a young man in good health. Sequencing was carried out using blood. This rearrangement joins TRBV4-1 to TRBJ1-1; D is unclear. The DNA of the CDR3 is TGCGCCAGCAGCCAAGCGGTGGGGGAAGCTTTCTTT. This encodes CASSQAVGEAFF.